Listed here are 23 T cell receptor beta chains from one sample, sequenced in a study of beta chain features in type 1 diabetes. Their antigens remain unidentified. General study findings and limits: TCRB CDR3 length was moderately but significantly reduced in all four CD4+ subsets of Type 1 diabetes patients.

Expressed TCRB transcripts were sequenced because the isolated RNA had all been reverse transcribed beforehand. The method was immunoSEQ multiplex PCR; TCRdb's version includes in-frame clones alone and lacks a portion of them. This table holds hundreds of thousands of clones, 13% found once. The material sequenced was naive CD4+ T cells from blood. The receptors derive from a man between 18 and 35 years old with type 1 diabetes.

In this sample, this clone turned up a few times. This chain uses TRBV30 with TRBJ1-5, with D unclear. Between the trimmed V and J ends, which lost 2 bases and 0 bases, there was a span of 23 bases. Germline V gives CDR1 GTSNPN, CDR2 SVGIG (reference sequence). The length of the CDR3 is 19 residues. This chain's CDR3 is CAWSYLPTGSKTSNQPQHF. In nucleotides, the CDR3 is TGTGCCTGGAGTTACCTCCCCACGGGATCCAAAACTAGCAATCAGCCCCAGCATTTT.

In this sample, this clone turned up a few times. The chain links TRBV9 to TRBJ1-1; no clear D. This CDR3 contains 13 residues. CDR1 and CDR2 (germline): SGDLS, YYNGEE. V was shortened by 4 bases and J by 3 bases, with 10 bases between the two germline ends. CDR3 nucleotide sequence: TGTGCCAGCAGCTATACAGTAGACACTGAAGCTTTCTTT. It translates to CASSYTVDTEAFF.

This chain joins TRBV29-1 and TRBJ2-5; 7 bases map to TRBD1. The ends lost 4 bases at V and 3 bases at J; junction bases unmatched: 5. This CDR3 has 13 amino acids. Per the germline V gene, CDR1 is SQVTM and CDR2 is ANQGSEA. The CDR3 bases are TGCAGCGTTGTAGGGACAGACAAAGAGACCCAGTACTTC. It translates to CSVVGTDKETQYF.

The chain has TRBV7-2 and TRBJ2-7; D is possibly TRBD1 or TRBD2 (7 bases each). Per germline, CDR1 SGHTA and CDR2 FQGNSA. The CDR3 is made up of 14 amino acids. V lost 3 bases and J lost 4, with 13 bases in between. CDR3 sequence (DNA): TGTGCCAGCAGCTTTGGCCAGGGGGGGTACGAGCAGTACTTC. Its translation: CASSFGQGGYEQYF. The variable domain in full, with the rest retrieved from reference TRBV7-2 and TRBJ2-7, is GAGVSQSPSNKVTEKGKDVELRCDPISGHTALYWYRQSLGQGLEFLIYFQGNSAPDKSGLPSDRFSAERTGGSVSTLTIQRTQQEDSAVYLCASSFGQGGYEQYFGPGTRLTVT.

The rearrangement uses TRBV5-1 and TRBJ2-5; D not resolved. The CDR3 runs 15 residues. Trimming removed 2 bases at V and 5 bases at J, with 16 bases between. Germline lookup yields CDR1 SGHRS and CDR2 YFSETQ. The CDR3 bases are TGCGCCAGCAGCTTTTTTAACCCCGGTGGGGAGACCCAGTACTTC. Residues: CASSFFNPGGETQYF.

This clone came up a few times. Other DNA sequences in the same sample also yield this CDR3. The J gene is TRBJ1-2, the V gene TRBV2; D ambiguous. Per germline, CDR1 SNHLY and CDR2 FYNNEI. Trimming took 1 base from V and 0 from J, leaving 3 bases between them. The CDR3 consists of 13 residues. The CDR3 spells CASSEGTNYGYTF. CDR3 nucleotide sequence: TGTGCCAGCAGTGAAGGAACTAACTATGGCTACACCTTC.

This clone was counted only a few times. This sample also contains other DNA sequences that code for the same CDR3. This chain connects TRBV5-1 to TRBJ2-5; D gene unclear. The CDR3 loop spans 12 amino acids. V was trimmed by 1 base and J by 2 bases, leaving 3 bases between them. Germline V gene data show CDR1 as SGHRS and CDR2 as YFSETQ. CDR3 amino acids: CASSLLQETQYF. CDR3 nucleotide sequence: TGCGCCAGCAGCTTGCTTCAAGAGACCCAGTACTTC.

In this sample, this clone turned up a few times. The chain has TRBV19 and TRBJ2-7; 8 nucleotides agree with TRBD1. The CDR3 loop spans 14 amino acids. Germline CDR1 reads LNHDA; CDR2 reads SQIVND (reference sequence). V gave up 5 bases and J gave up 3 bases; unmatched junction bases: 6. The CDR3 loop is CASSPTGASYEQYF. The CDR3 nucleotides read TGTGCCAGTAGTCCGACAGGGGCGAGCTACGAGCAGTACTTC.

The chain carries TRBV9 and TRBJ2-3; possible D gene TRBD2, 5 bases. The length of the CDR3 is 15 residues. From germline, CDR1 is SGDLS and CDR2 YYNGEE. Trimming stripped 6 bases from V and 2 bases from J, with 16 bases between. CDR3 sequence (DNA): TGTGCCAGCACCATGCTATCCGGGAACACAGATACGCAGTATTTT. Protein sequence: CASTMLSGNTDTQYF.

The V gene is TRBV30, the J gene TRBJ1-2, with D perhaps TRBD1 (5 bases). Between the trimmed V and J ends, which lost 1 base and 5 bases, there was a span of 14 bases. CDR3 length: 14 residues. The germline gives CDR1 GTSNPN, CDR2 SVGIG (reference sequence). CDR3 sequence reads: CAWSGGMAGYGYTF. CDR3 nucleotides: TGTGCCTGGAGTGGAGGGATGGCAGGGTATGGCTACACCTTC.

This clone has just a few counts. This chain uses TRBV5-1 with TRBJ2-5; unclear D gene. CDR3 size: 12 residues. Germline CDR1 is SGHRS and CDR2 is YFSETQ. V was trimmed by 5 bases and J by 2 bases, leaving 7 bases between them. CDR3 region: CASSKTQETQYF. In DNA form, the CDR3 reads TGCGCCAGCAGTAAGACGCAAGAGACCCAGTACTTC.

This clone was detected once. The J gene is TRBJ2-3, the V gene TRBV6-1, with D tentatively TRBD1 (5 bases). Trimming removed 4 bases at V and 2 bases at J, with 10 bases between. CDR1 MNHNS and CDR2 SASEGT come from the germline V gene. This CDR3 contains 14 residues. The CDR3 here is CASSGPDTTDTQYF. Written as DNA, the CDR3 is TGTGCCAGCAGTGGCCCGGACACCACAGATACGCAGTATTTT.

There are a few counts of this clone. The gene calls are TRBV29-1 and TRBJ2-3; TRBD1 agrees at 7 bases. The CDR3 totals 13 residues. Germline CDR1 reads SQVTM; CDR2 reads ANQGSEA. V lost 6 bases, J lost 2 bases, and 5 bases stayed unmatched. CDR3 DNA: TGCAGCGTCGAACAGGGGCCCACAGATACGCAGTATTTT. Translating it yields CSVEQGPTDTQYF.

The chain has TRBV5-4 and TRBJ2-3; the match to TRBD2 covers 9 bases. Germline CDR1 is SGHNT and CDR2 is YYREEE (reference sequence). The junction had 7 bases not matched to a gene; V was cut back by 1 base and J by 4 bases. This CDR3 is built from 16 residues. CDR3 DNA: TGTGCCAGCAGCTTGCTCGCGGGGGGGATTGCAGATACGCAGTATTTT. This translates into CASSLLAGGIADTQYF.

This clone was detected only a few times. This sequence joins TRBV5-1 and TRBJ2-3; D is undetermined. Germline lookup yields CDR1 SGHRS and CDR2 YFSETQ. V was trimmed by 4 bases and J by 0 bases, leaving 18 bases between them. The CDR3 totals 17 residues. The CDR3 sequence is CASSPPRAPDSTDTQYF. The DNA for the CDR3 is TGCGCCAGCAGCCCCCCCCGGGCACCGGATAGCACAGATACGCAGTATTTT.

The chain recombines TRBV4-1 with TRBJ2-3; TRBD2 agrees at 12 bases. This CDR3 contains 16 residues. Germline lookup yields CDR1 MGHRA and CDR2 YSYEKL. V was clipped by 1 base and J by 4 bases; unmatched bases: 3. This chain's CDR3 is CASSQVLAGGSDTQYF. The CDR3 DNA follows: TGCGCCAGCAGCCAAGTACTAGCGGGGGGCTCAGATACGCAGTATTTT.

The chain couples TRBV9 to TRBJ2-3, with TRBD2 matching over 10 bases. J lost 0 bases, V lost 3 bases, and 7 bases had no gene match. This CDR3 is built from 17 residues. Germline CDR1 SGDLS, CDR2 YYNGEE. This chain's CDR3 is CASSAGMGLASTDTQYF. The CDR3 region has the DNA TGTGCCAGCAGCGCCGGGATGGGACTAGCGAGCACAGATACGCAGTATTTT.

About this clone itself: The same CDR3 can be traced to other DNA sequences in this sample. This CDR3 reads CASSRQGGTEAFF. Written as DNA, the CDR3 is TGTGCCAGCAGCCGACAGGGTGGGACTGAAGCTTTCTTT. V and J are TRBV7-9 and TRBJ1-1, with 7 bases aligning to TRBD1. J was trimmed by 5 bases and V by 5 bases; bases with no gene match: 5. The CDR3 covers 13 residues. CDR1 is SEHNR and CDR2 is FQNEAQ in the germline V gene (reference sequence). The whole variable domain, remainder taken from reference TRBV7-9 and TRBJ1-1, is DTGVSQNPRHKITKRGQNVTFRCDPISEHNRLYWYRQTLGQGPEFLTYFQNEAQLEKSRLLSDRFSAERPKGSFSTLEIQRTEQGDSAMYLCASSRQGGTEAFFGQGTRLTVV.

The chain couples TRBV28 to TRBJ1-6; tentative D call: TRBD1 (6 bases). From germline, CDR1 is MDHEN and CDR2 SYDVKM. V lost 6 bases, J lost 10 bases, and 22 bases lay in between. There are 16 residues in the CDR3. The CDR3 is CASRSGGPLALSPLHF. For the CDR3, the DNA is TGTGCCAGCAGGTCGGGGGGCCCCTTGGCATTGTCACCCCTCCACTTT.

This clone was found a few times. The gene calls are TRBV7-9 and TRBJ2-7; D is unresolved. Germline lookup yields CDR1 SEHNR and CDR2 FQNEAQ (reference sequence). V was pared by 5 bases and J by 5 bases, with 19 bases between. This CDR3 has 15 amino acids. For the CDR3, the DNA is TGTGCCAGCAGCCCCCCCCCATCGCCTTCTGACGAGCAGTACTTC. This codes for CASSPPPSPSDEQYF.

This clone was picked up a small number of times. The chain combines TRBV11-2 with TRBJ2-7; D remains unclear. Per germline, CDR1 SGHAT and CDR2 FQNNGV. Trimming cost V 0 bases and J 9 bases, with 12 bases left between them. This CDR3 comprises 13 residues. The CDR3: CASSLDLPSAQYF. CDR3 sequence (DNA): TGTGCCAGCAGCTTAGATCTCCCCTCCGCGCAGTACTTC.

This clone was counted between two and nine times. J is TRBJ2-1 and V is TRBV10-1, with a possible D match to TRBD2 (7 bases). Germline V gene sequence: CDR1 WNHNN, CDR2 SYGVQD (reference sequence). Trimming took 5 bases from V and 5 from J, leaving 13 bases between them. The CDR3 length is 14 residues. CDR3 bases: TGCGCCAGCAGTCGGGGGGCTGTTGACAATGAGCAGTTCTTC. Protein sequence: CASSRGAVDNEQFF.

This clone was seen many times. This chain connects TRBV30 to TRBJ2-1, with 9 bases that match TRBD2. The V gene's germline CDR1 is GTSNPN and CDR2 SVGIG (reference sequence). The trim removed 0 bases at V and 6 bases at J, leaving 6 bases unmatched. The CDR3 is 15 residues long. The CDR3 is CAWSVHSGGFNEQFF. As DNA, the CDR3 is TGTGCCTGGAGTGTACACAGCGGGGGGTTCAATGAGCAGTTCTTC.